This T cell receptor (beta chain) comes out of a study of T-cell reconstitution after alpha-beta-depleted transplantation in children. Broader study findings: T-cell numbers and diversity one year post-transplant derived largely from freshly generated T cells.

A few counts support this clonotype. As yet, its antigen is unknown. This CDR3 spans 14 amino acids. V gave up 4 bases and J gave up 4 bases, with 12 bases separating them. Germline V lookup: CDR1 LGHNA, CDR2 YNFKEQ. For TCRbeta, the library was prepared with unique molecular identifiers. TCRdb itself ran the PCR reads through MiXCR, one entry per CDR3 protein. Found here are 200,000 to 250,000 distinct CDR3 sequences, 11% of them singletons; the top ten hold 28%. The chain links TRBV4-2 to TRBJ2-3; possibly TRBD2 for D (5 bases). The clonotype originates from a child under two years old with acute myeloid leukemia, due to receive a stem cell transplant. The sequencing here drew on PBMCs, taken before TCRalphabeta/CD19-depleted stem cell transplant. In DNA form, the CDR3 reads TGTGCCAGCAGCCCTGCGAGGGCCCCAGATACGCAGTATTTT. Amino acids: CASSPARAPDTQYF.